These 15 T cell receptor beta chains originate from one sample sequenced in a study of T cells in Graves' hyperthyroidism and ophthalmopathy. The TCR beta CDR3 regions underwent amplification using RNA transcripts as the source. First-round RT-PCR with HTBI primers amplified the TCR CDR3 region. TCRdb used MiXCR to reprocess the multiplex PCR reads, holding one entry per CDR3 protein. Of fewer than 750,000 distinct CDR3 sequences in the sample, around 45% were seen once. Sequencing was carried out using peripheral blood or thyroid tissue (not recorded which). These receptors were collected from a woman aged 18 to 35 with Graves' hyperthyroidism.

The V and J genes are TRBV7-8 and TRBJ2-7; D unresolved. The J call is doubtful: the DNA matches TRBJ2-1 better. The CDR3 loop spans 15 amino acids. Germline values: CDR1 SGHVS, CDR2 FQNEAQ. The chain's CDR3 is CASSLGPVAYNEQFF. CDR3 coding DNA: TGTGCCAGCAGCTTGGGTCCCGTTGCCTACAATGAGCAGTTCTTC.

The rearrangement joins TRBV19 to TRBJ2-3, with a weak D call TRBD1 (6 bases). Germline V gives CDR1 LNHDA, CDR2 SQIVND (reference sequence). Between the trimmed V and J ends, which lost 5 bases and 4 bases, there was a span of 13 bases. CDR3 length: 14 residues. This CDR3 reads CASSVQGLADTQYF. CDR3 nucleotide sequence: TGTGCCAGTAGTGTACAGGGTCTGGCAGATACGCAGTATTTT.

As regards this clonotype: The junction does not match germline at one end; this may be a read error. The chain combines TRBV29-1 with TRBJ2-6; D gene uncertain. Germline assignment: CDR1 SQVTM and CDR2 ANQGSEA. The CDR3 consists of 11 residues. This CDR3 reads CSANGPNTEAF. CDR3 bases: TGCAGCGCCAATGGGCCGAACACTGAAGCTTTC.

In its sample, this clonotype was seen many times. The chain couples TRBV20-1 to TRBJ1-6, with 9 positions matching TRBD1. There are 14 residues in the CDR3. After removal of 2 bases from V and 10 bases from J, the junction contained 6 bases not matched to a gene. Germline V gene lookup returns CDR1 DFQATT and CDR2 SNEGSKA (reference sequence). The CDR3 DNA sequence: TGCAGTGCTAGACCGGGACAGGGTCCCTCACCCCTCCACTTT. Amino acid sequence: CSARPGQGPSPLHF.

This clonotype has at least ten counts. V usage is TRBV2 and J usage is TRBJ2-5; TRBD1 aligns across 7 bases. V lost 3 bases and J lost 1; bases outside the gene matches: 5. The V gene's germline CDR1 is SNHLY and CDR2 FYNNEI. This CDR3 is built from 15 residues. The CDR3 coding sequence is TGTGCCAGCAGTGACGACAGGGATCGCCAAGAGACCCAGTACTTC. Its translation: CASSDDRDRQETQYF. Full variable domain (remainder filled in from reference TRBV2 and TRBJ2-5): EPEVTQTPSHQVTQMGQEVILRCVPISNHLYFYWYRQILGQKVEFLVSFYNNEISEKSEIFDDQFSVERPDGSNFTLKIRSTKLEDSAMYFCASSDDRDRQETQYFGPGTRLLVL.

The rearrangement links TRBV30 to TRBJ1-2, with TRBD1 matching 9 bases. Germline V gene lookup returns CDR1 GTSNPN and CDR2 SVGIG (reference sequence). CDR3 size: 13 residues. Trimming at V came to 3 bases and at J to 7 bases, leaving 6 bases not matched to a gene. In DNA, the CDR3 is TGTGCCTGGAGGGGAGGACAGGGGTTTGGCTACACCTTC. Amino acids: CAWRGGQGFGYTF. The entire variable domain, with the rest obtained from reference TRBV30 and TRBJ1-2, is as follows: SQTIHQWPATLVQPVGSPLSLECTVEGTSNPNLYWYRQAAGRGLQLLFYSVGIGQISSEVPQNLSASRPQDRQFILSSKKLLLSDSGFYLCAWRGGQGFGYTFGSGTRLTVV.

Only a few counts were recorded for this clonotype. V and J are TRBV6-5 and TRBJ1-1; TRBD1 is a possible D gene (5 bases). Germline CDR1 reads MNHEY; CDR2 reads SVGAGI. The CDR3 loop spans 15 amino acids. Trimming shortened V by 7 bases and J by 1 base, and 16 bases separated the two germline ends. CDR3 protein: CASNLMGGANTEAFF. The CDR3 DNA sequence: TGTGCCAGCAATCTAATGGGGGGAGCGAACACTGAAGCTTTCTTT.

The chain carries TRBV10-3 and TRBJ1-2, with D tentatively TRBD1 (6 bases). This CDR3 comprises 13 residues. V lost 0 bases and J 5 bases, leaving 7 bases between the germline ends. In germline, CDR1 is ENHRY, CDR2 SYGVKD. CDR3 DNA sequence: TGTGCCATCAGTGAGTCTACAGGGTATGGCTACACCTTC. Translating it yields CAISESTGYGYTF.

This clonotype was seen at least ten times. The chain carries TRBV12-3 or TRBV12-4 and TRBJ1-5; no reliable D call. V lost 4 bases, J lost 5 bases, and 6 bases lay in between. CDR3 length equals 12 residues. CDR3 loop: CASSYSDQPQHF. The DNA for the CDR3 is TGTGCCAGCAGTTATTCGGATCAGCCCCAGCATTTT.

This clonotype has at least ten counts. The rearrangement uses TRBV19 and TRBJ1-2, with a weak D call TRBD1 (5 bases). The ends were cut back, 3 bases at V and 4 bases at J, with 6 bases in the middle. The CDR3 is made up of 12 amino acids. Looked up from germline, CDR1 is LNHDA and CDR2 is SQIVND (reference sequence). The CDR3 spells CASSMQGYGYTF. The CDR3, as DNA: TGTGCCAGTAGTATGCAGGGCTATGGCTACACCTTC.

The J gene is TRBJ1-5, the V gene TRBV29-1; D ambiguous. This CDR3 spans 11 amino acids. CDR1 and CDR2 from the germline V gene are SQVTM and ANQGSEA. Trimming removed 8 bases at V and 5 bases at J, with 10 bases between. This CDR3 reads CSLAAHQPQHF. DNA of the CDR3: TGCAGCTTAGCGGCCCATCAGCCCCAGCATTTT.

This clonotype came up many times. This sequence joins TRBV10-3 and TRBJ1-2; D is unclear. Germline V lookup: CDR1 ENHRY, CDR2 SYGVKD. This CDR3 has 17 amino acids. V was clipped by 3 bases and J by 0 bases, with 17 bases between them. The CDR3 DNA reads TGTGCCATCAGTGACCCCCTTCGCGGAACTTCTAACTATGGCTACACCTTC. Protein sequence: CAISDPLRGTSNYGYTF.

J is TRBJ1-1 and V is TRBV20-1; D call uncertain. The CDR3 has 12 amino acids. Germline lookup yields CDR1 DFQATT and CDR2 SNEGSKA (reference sequence). Trimming removed 4 bases from V and 1 base from J, with 7 bases in between. The CDR3 DNA follows: TGCAGTGCTAAAGCCGGGAACACTGAAGCTTTCTTT. This translates into CSAKAGNTEAFF.

The chain links TRBV29-1 to TRBJ2-7; D possibly corresponds to TRBD2 (6 bases). CDR1 SQVTM and CDR2 ANQGSEA come from the germline V gene. The CDR3 loop spans 14 amino acids. Trimming removed 3 bases at V and 0 bases at J, with 12 bases between. CDR3 sequence reads: CSVESGDVSYEQYF. CDR3 nucleotides: TGCAGCGTTGAGTCGGGGGATGTCTCCTACGAGCAGTACTTC.

As for this clonotype: A junction end diverges from the germline sequence, so it may reflect a read error. The chain is built from TRBV19 and TRBJ1-4; a possible D gene is TRBD1 (6 bases). Per germline, CDR1 LNHDA and CDR2 SQIVND (reference sequence). The CDR3 runs 17 residues. The CDR3 DNA is TGTGCCAGCAGTGAAGAGTTTGGTGGGGGGCCATCCGGGAGCACGATCTTT. Protein product: CASSEEFGGGPSGSTIF.